The next 14 T cell receptor beta chains were all read from a single sample in a study of beta chain features in type 1 diabetes. The study's findings and limits: Moderately but significantly shorter TCRB CDR3s were found in Type 1 diabetes patients in all four CD4+ subsets.

cDNA synthesis used the whole RNA isolate, giving expressed TCRB sequences. The table came from immunoSEQ multiplex PCR; TCRdb's copy has only in-frame clones and leaves some out. The table records 680,000 or so clones, 13% of them present only once. These receptors lack a known antigen. Material: naive CD4+ T cells from blood. The receptor source for this set is a man aged 18 to 35 with type 1 diabetes.

This clone was observed a handful of times. The rearrangement uses TRBV10-3 and TRBJ1-1; possible D gene TRBD1, 6 bases. The CDR3 runs to 14 residues. Germline V gene data show CDR1 as ENHRY and CDR2 as SYGVKD. Deletions cut 6 bases from V and 4 bases from J, with 15 bases between. The CDR3 loop reads CAISDQTGSTEAFF. The CDR3 DNA follows: TGTGCCATCAGCGATCAGACAGGTAGCACTGAAGCTTTCTTT.

Only a few counts were recorded for this clone. V usage is TRBV10-3 and J usage is TRBJ1-1; a possible D gene is TRBD1 (5 bases). Trimming removed 7 bases from V and 0 bases from J, with 9 bases in between. CDR1 and CDR2 (germline): ENHRY, SYGVKD. The CDR3 is 13 amino acids. The CDR3 sequence is CAIMGPVNTEAFF. CDR3 sequence (DNA): TGTGCCATCATGGGGCCAGTGAACACTGAAGCTTTCTTT.

This clone was seen only a few times. The chain uses TRBV30 and TRBJ2-1; TRBD2 matches at 13 bases. This CDR3 spans 15 amino acids. V was clipped by 4 bases and J by 9 bases; unmatched bases: 9. Germline loops: CDR1 GTSNPN, CDR2 SVGIG (reference sequence). CDR3 residues: CAWNPRLAGGGEQFF. The CDR3, as DNA: TGTGCCTGGAATCCCAGACTAGCGGGGGGTGGTGAGCAGTTCTTC.

The CDR3 loop is CASSLITGQANYEQYF. In nucleotides, the CDR3 is TGTGCCAGCAGTTTAATAACGGGACAGGCAAACTACGAGCAGTACTTC. The chain links TRBV28 to TRBJ2-7; 8 bases map to TRBD1. This CDR3 has 16 residues. The germline CDR1 and CDR2 sequences are MDHEN and SYDVKM. V lost 2 bases and J lost 3; bases outside the gene matches: 9.

This chain joins TRBV7-7 and TRBJ2-3; no clear D. The CDR3 totals 14 residues. V was cut by 3 bases and J by 6 bases, with 13 bases left in between. Germline loops: CDR1 SSHAT, CDR2 FNYEAQ (reference sequence). The CDR3, as DNA: TGTGCCAGCAGCTTGACAACCGAGAGGGATACGCAGTATTTT. It translates to CASSLTTERDTQYF.

This clone has more than one count but fewer than ten. The J gene is TRBJ2-1, the V gene TRBV6-1, with D unresolved. V lost 7 bases and J 6 bases, leaving 13 bases between the germline ends. The V gene's germline CDR1 is MNHNS and CDR2 SASEGT. There are 13 residues in the CDR3. Written as DNA, the CDR3 is TGTGCCAGCAAACCTGGGGAATTCAATGAGCAGTTCTTC. Translated: CASKPGEFNEQFF.

V is TRBV19 and J is TRBJ1-5, with unresolved D. The length of the CDR3 is 14 residues. Germline loops: CDR1 LNHDA, CDR2 SQIVND (reference sequence). The V and J ends lost 7 bases and 0 bases respectively, with 10 bases between them. CDR3 coding DNA: TGTGCCAGTACTGAAAGTTATAGCAATCAGCCCCAGCATTTT. Translation: CASTESYSNQPQHF.

In its sample, this clone was seen a few times. This rearrangement joins TRBV11-2 to TRBJ2-2; D not resolved. CDR1 and CDR2 (germline): SGHAT, FQNNGV. The V gene lost 2 bases and the J gene lost 3 bases, with 7 bases spanning the gap. The CDR3 sequence is 14 residues long. The CDR3: CASSLNEDTGELFF. The CDR3, as DNA: TGTGCCAGCAGCTTAAATGAGGACACCGGGGAGCTGTTTTTT.

This clone turned up a few times. Other DNA sequences in the sample encode the same CDR3. J is TRBJ2-7 and V is TRBV10-3, with D hard to call. V lost 3 bases to trimming and J lost 1 base, with 7 bases between them. CDR1 is ENHRY and CDR2 is SYGVKD in the germline V gene. The CDR3 sequence is 13 residues long. CDR3 in DNA: TGTGCCATCAGTGACCGGCCTTCCTACGAGCAGTACTTC. Its translation is CAISDRPSYEQYF.

This clone occurred a few times. V gene TRBV28 combines with J gene TRBJ2-7, with TRBD1 matching 7 bases. This CDR3 has 13 amino acids. Trimming at V came to 9 bases and at J to 2 bases, leaving 7 bases not matched to a gene. CDR1 and CDR2 (germline): MDHEN, SYDVKM. The CDR3 coding sequence is TGTGCCAGTGGGGGACAGTCGCCCTACGAGCAGTACTTC. This gives the protein CASGGQSPYEQYF.

V gene TRBV10-3 combines with J gene TRBJ1-3, with D unclear. The V end lost 6 bases, the J end lost 0 bases, and 18 bases lay between the germline ends. Germline V gene data show CDR1 as ENHRY and CDR2 as SYGVKD. This CDR3 is 17 amino acids long. The CDR3 DNA reads as TGTGCCATCAGAGTTGGTCCTCGGCGGGACTCTGGAAACACCATATATTTT. Translating gives CAIRVGPRRDSGNTIYF.

This clone was counted between two and nine times. The chain combines TRBV10-3 with TRBJ1-5; 8 nucleotides align to TRBD1. CDR3 length: 16 residues. The V segment lost 5 bases and the J segment 2 bases; nucleotides outside the gene matches: 8. The germline V gene has CDR1 ENHRY and CDR2 SYGVKD. The CDR3 sequence: CAISSDRGRGNQPQHF. CDR3 nucleotides: TGTGCCATCAGTTCAGACAGGGGTCGGGGCAATCAGCCCCAGCATTTT.

This sequence joins TRBV15 and TRBJ1-5; D is unresolved. Between the trimmed V and J ends, which lost 0 bases and 2 bases, there was a span of 5 bases. CDR3 length equals 14 residues. The V gene's germline CDR1 is LNHNV and CDR2 YYDKDF (reference sequence). For the CDR3, the DNA is TGTGCCACCAGCAGAGAGGTGGGCAATCAGCCCCAGCATTTT. This gives the protein CATSREVGNQPQHF. The variable domain in full, with the rest retrieved from reference TRBV15 and TRBJ1-5, is DAMVIQNPRYQVTQFGKPVTLSCSQTLNHNVMYWYQQKSSQAPKLLFHYYDKDFNNEADTPDNFQSRRPNTSFCFLDIRSPGLGDTAMYLCATSREVGNQPQHFGDGTRLSIL.

As concerns this clone: Other DNA sequences in this sample translate to the same CDR3. The gene calls are TRBV7-2 and TRBJ1-4; D not certain. Germline assignment: CDR1 SGHTA and CDR2 FQGNSA. V dropped 2 bases and J dropped 4 bases, with 8 bases sitting between them. The CDR3 contains 14 residues. CDR3 sequence: CASSLTGSNEKLFF. DNA for the CDR3: TGTGCCAGCAGCTTAACGGGCAGTAATGAAAAACTGTTTTTT.